This T cell receptor (beta chain) was obtained from a study of shared clonotypes between healthy human individuals. Study details: Each donor's CD8 memory used one plate, CD8 naive two, each CD4 subset three.

The study's findings and limits: Sampling involved blood alone; tissue repertoires likely differ. The four-donor shared clonotypes exceeded non-shared clonotypes in generation probability, with non-shared ones scoring lower.

CCR7-negative CD45RA+ TemRA cells were combined with CD45RO+ cells to form CD8 memory. Trimming took 1 base from V and 13 from J, leaving 20 bases between them. The CDR3 has 16 residues. Germline lookup yields CDR1 SGHTA and CDR2 FQGNSA. Assay: immunoSEQ multiplex PCR; the TCRdb copy retains only in-frame clones and omits some. Of about 380,000 clones listed, 95% to 97% are singletons. As concerns this clone: The antigen remains unidentified.

Sequenced sample: memory CD8+ T cells sorted from blood. Regarding subset: CD45RO+ cells pooled with CCR7-negative TemRA cells. The sequence was obtained from a man aged 25 to 40 in good health. This chain links TRBV7-2 with TRBJ2-6; D is perhaps TRBD1 (6 bases). This chain's CDR3 is CASSLGGDTIPRVLTF. The CDR3 nucleotides read TGTGCCAGCAGCTTAGGAGGGGACACCATCCCGCGGGTCCTGACTTTC.